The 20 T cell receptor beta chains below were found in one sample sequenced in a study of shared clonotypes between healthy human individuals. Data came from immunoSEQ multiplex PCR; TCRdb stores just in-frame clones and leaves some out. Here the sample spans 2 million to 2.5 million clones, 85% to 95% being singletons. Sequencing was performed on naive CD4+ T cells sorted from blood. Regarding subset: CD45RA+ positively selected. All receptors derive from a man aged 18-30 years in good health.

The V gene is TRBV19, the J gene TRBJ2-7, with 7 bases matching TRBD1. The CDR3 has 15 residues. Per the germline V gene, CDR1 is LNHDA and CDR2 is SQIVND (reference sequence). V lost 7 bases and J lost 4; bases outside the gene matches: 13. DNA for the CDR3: TGTGCCAGTACCACAGGGGCCCTCGGGGAATACGAGCAGTACTTC. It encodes CASTTGALGEYEQYF.

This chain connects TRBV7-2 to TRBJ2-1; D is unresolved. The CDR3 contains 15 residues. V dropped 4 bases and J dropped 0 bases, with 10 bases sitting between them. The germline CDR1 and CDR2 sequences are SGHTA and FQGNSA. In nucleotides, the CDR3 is TGTGCCAGCAGCTATCGGACGAGCTCCTACAATGAGCAGTTCTTC. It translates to CASSYRTSSYNEQFF.

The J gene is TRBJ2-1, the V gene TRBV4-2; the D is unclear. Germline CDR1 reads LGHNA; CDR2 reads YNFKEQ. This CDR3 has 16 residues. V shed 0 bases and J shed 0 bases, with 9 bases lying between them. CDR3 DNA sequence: TGTGCCAGCAGCCAAGAAGAACCTAGCTCCTACAATGAGCAGTTCTTC. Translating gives CASSQEEPSSYNEQFF.

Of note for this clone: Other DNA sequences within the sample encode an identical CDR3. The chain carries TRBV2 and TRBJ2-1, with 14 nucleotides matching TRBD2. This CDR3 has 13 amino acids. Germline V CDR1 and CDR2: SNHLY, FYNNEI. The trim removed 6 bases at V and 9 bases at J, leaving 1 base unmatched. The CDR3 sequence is CASRGLAGGEQFF. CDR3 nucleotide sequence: TGTGCCAGCAGAGGACTAGCGGGAGGTGAGCAGTTCTTC.

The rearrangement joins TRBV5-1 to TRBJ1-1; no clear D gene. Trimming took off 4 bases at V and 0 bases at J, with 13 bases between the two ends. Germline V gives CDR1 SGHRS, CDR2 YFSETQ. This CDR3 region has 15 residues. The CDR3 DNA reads TGCGCCAGCAGCCGAACTTTCAGGCTGAACACTGAAGCTTTCTTT. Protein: CASSRTFRLNTEAFF.

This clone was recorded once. The CDR3 coding sequence is TGTGCCAGCAGCTTCCGGACAGGCACAGATACGCAGTATTTT. Translated, it gives CASSFRTGTDTQYF. This chain uses TRBV11-1 with TRBJ2-3; TRBD1 might be the D (6 bases). Germline V gene lookup returns CDR1 SGHAT and CDR2 FQDESV (reference sequence). Trimming stripped 3 bases from V and 1 base from J, with 8 bases between. The CDR3 has 14 residues.

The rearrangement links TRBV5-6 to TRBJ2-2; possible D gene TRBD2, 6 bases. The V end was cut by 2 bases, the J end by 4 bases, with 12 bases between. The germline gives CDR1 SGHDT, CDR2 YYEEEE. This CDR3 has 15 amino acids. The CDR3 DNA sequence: TGTGCCAGCAGCTTATGGAGGGACGGCACCGGGGAGCTGTTTTTT. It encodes CASSLWRDGTGELFF.

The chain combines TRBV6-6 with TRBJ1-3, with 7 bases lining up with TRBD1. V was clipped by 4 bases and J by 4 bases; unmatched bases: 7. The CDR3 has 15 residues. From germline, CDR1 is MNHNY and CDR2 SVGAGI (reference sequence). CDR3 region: CASSFIQGNGNTIYF. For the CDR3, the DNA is TGTGCCAGCAGTTTTATACAGGGGAACGGAAACACCATATATTTT.

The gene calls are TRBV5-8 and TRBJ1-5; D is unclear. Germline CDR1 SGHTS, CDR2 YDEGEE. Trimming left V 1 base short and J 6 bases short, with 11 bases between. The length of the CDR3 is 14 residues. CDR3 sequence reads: CASSLNPGLQPQHF. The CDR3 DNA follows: TGTGCCAGCAGCTTGAACCCGGGTCTTCAGCCCCAGCATTTT. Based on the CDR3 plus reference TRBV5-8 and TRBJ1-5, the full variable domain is EAGVTQSPTHLIKTRGQQATLRCSPISGHTSVYWYQQALGLGLQFLLWYDEGEERNRGNFPPRFSGRQFPNYSSELNVNALELEDSALYLCASSLNPGLQPQHFGDGTRLSIL.

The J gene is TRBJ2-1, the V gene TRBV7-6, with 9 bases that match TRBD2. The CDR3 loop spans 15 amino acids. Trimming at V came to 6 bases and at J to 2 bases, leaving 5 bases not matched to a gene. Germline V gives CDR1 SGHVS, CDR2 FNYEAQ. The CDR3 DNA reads TGTGCCAGCAGTCCTAGCGGGACCCCCTACAATGAGCAGTTCTTC. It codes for CASSPSGTPYNEQFF.

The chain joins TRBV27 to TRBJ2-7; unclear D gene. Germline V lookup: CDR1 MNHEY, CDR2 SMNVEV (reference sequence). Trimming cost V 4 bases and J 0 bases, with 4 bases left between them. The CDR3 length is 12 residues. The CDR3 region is CASSSNSYEQYF. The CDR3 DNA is TGTGCCAGCAGTTCAAACTCCTACGAGCAGTACTTC.

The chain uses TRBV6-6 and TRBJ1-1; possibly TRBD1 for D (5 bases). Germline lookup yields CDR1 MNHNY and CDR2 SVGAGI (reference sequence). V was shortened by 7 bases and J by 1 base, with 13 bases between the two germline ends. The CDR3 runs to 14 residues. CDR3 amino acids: CASIHLRGNTEAFF. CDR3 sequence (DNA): TGTGCCAGCATCCATTTAAGGGGGAACACTGAAGCTTTCTTT.

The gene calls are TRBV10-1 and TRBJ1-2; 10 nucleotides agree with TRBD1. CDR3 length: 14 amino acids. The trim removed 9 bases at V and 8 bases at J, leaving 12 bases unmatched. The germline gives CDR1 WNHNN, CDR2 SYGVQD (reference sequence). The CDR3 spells CARGLWDRGRGYTF. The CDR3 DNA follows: TGCGCCAGAGGACTATGGGACAGGGGCCGCGGCTACACCTTC.

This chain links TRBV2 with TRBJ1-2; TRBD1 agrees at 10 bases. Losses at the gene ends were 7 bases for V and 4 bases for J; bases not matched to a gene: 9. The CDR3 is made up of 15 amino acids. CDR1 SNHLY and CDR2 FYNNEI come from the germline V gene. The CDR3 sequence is CASNPRDRGSYGYTF. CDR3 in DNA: TGTGCCAGCAATCCCCGGGACAGGGGTTCCTATGGCTACACCTTC.

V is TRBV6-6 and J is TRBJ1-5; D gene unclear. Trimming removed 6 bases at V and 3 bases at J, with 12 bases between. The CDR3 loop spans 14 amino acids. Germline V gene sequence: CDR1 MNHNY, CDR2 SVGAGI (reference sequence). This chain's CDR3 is CASSLDGHNQPQHF. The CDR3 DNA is TGTGCCAGCAGCCTCGACGGGCACAATCAGCCCCAGCATTTT.

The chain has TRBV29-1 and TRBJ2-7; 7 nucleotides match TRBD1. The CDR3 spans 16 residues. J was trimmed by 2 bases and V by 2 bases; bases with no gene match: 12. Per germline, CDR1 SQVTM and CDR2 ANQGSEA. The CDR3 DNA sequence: TGCAGCGTTGAAAGGATGACAGGGCCCGTTACCTACGAGCAGTACTTC. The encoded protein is CSVERMTGPVTYEQYF.

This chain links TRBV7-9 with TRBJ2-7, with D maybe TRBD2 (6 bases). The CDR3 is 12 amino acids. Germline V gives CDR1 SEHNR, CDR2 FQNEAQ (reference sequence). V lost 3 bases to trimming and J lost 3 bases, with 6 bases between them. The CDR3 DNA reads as TGTGCCAGCAGCTTTAGCGGCTACGAGCAGTACTTC. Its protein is CASSFSGYEQYF.

The CDR3 loop is CASSLPGSYNSPLHF. CDR3 sequence (DNA): TGTGCCAGCAGTCTCCCCGGCTCCTATAATTCACCCCTCCACTTT. This chain connects TRBV28 to TRBJ1-6; D call uncertain. This CDR3 region has 15 residues. V was clipped by 5 bases and J by 0 bases, with 8 bases between them. The germline gives CDR1 MDHEN, CDR2 SYDVKM.

CDR3 loop: CAISGLTGYYEQYF. In DNA form, the CDR3 reads TGTGCCATCAGTGGCCTGACAGGGTACTACGAGCAGTACTTC. The V and J genes are TRBV10-3 and TRBJ2-7; TRBD1 aligns across 7 bases. The length of the CDR3 is 14 residues. Germline values: CDR1 ENHRY, CDR2 SYGVKD. The ends lost 4 bases at V and 3 bases at J; junction bases unmatched: 6.

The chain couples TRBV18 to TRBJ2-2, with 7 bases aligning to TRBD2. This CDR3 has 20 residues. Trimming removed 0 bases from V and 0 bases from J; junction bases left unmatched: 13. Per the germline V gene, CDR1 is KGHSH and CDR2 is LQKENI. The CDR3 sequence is CASSPPGRWSGVPNTGELFF. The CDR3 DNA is TGTGCCAGCTCACCACCGGGGCGATGGAGCGGGGTCCCGAACACCGGGGAGCTGTTTTTT.